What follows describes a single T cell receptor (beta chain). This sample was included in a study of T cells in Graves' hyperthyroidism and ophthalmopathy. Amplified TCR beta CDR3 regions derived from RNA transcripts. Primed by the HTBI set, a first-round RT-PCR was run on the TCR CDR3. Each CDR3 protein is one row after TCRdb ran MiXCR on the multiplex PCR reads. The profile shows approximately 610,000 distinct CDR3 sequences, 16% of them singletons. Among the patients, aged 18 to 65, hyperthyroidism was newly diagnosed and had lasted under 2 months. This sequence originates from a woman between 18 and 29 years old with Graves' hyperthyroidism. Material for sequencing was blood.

This CDR3 is CSAPSRNTEAFF. The CDR3 region has the DNA TGCAGTGCCCCAAGTCGGAACACTGAAGCTTTCTTT. The V gene is TRBV20-1, the J gene TRBJ1-1; D is ambiguous. V lost 6 bases, J lost 1 base, and 9 bases lay in between. The germline CDR1 and CDR2 sequences are DFQATT and SNEGSKA (reference sequence). The CDR3 sequence is 12 residues long.